This is a list of T cell receptor beta chains from one sample in a study of regulatory T cells in long-lasting Graves disease. TCRdb independently ran MiXCR on the multiplex PCR reads; one entry per CDR3 protein. Here the sample spans a few hundred thousand distinct CDR3 sequences, about 17% being singletons. These data also featured in a second study, about T cells in Graves' hyperthyroidism and ophthalmopathy.

The sample was peripheral blood mononuclear cells (PBMCs), taken at new diagnosis, from a patient treated with antithyroid drugs. The receptors were sampled from a woman aged 18-29 years with Graves disease. CDR3s include the opening cysteine and the closing phenylalanine or tryptophan. D genes are given only for firm matches.

V gene,J gene,D gene,CDR3 protein
TRBV11-2,TRBJ2-3,TRBD2,CASSTIAGGRSGTDTQYF
TRBV6-4,TRBJ2-3,.,CASSDTGEGTDTQYF
TRBV18,TRBJ1-5,.,CASSPGDTQPQHF
TRBV20-1,TRBJ2-2,.,CSARELGGNTGELFF
TRBV20-1,TRBJ2-7,.,CTPRTVYEQYF
TRBV28,TRBJ2-5,.,CASTLGTDSRETQYF
TRBV2,TRBJ2-7,.,CASTTTASSDEQYF
TRBV29-1,TRBJ1-4,.,CSAGVPLATNEKLFF
TRBV10-2,TRBJ2-2,.,CASSESRAGTGELFF
TRBV30,TRBJ2-7,TRBD1,CAWSGQGQQYF
TRBV25-1,TRBJ1-2,TRBD1,CASSAGPPGQVLYGYTF
TRBV29-1,TRBJ1-1,.,CSVERRYTEAFF
TRBV20-1,TRBJ2-7,.,CSARAGAGWTYEQYF
TRBV28,TRBJ2-5,.,CASSPRDGGSFQETQYF
TRBV20-1,TRBJ2-3,TRBD2,CSANSRAGGPGSTDTQYF